This TCR beta chain appears in the sequencing data of a study of CD8 T cells in ankylosing spondylitis (dated by TCRdb to 2017 to 2019). About the study as a whole: To find TCR variants linked to disease, the study profiled T cell receptor beta repertoires in ankylosing spondylitis patients and healthy donors. The whole study cohort included 108 healthy donors and around 25 ankylosing spondylitis patients. Peripheral blood was sampled, and synovial fluid was also collected from ankylosing spondylitis patients. Results the study describes overall, beyond this receptor: Some motif variants were previously reported in synovial fluid and blood of reactive arthritis patients, suggesting common disease-initiation mechanisms. In peripheral blood, the disease-linked clones were found at relatively low frequencies and had a CD8+ phenotype. According to the report, matched synovial fluid samples from ankylosing spondylitis patients were significantly enriched for the disease-linked clones. A TCR beta motif of about 8 highly homologous amino acid variants appeared characteristic of blood from ankylosing spondylitis patients.

CDR1 is given as DFQATT and CDR2 as SNEGSKA, both from the germline V gene (reference sequence). The CDR3, from cysteine to phenylalanine, totals 13 residues. Only the CDR3 part of the read is kept: 39 bases, read in frame from the first base. Trimming takes 6 bases off V and 3 bases off J; junction bases not matched to a gene: 5. The instrument was an Illumina HiSeq 2500. Quantitative 5'-RACE with molecular barcodes was the method used to prepare the TCR beta libraries. The published analysis was carried out like this. Disease-linked TCR variants were identified with a new computational method built on a probabilistic model of VDJ rearrangement. TCRdb handled the public reads itself, with Q25 trimming in fastp and clone calling in MiXCR, and kept productive beta chains. Rows merge per CDR3 protein into single entries with the most common DNA and genes. TCRdb, not the authors, supplied the V and J calls. Here the sample has roughly 440,000 distinct CDR3 sequences; approximately 17% occur a single time. 1% of the sample belongs to the ten largest clones.

In the case of this clonotype: Its antigen remains unidentified. No much larger clone exists at a distance of one base, and base qualities are not known.

The chain couples TRBV20-1 to TRBJ1-5; 7 bases in the junction line up with TRBD1. Material: blood, either unsorted or a sorted T cell fraction (not recorded which). The TCR originated in a male donor with ankylosing spondylitis. This receptor carries the CDR3 CSAPGGDNQPQHF. The DNA sequence reads TGCAGTGCCCCAGGGGGGGACAATCAGCCCCAGCATTTT.